The 15 T cell receptor beta chains below come from one sample, sequenced in a study of cytomegalovirus exposure and HLA in healthy donors. Primers included in the PCR were 60 Vbeta and 13 Jbeta primers. Libraries were prepared by immunoSEQ multiplex PCR; TCRdb keeps only in-frame clonotypes and omits some of them. The sample gives 150,000 to 180,000 clones, approximately 80% of which show up once; around 5.6% is in the top ten. Specimen: PBMCs. Source of these receptors: a woman between 35 and 50 years old in good health and CMV-seropositive.

The chain employs TRBV11-2 and TRBJ2-3, with D maybe TRBD2 (5 bases). The V gene's germline CDR1 is SGHAT and CDR2 FQNNGV. The length of the CDR3 is 15 residues. V was pared by 0 bases and J by 4 bases, with 11 bases between. The CDR3: CASSLEYQRADTQYF. The CDR3 coding sequence is TGTGCCAGCAGCTTAGAGTATCAGAGGGCAGATACGCAGTATTTT.

The chain links TRBV9 to TRBJ1-4, with D unresolved. The length of the CDR3 is 13 residues. Germline assignment: CDR1 SGDLS and CDR2 YYNGEE. V lost 3 bases and J 8 bases, leaving 11 bases between the germline ends. As DNA, the CDR3 is TGTGCCAGCAGCGCCTCCCCGGGGGAAAAACTGTTTTTT. Its protein product is CASSASPGEKLFF.

The J gene is TRBJ2-6, the V gene TRBV6-1; maybe TRBD1 (6 bases). Germline V CDR1 and CDR2: MNHNS, SASEGT. This CDR3 has 15 residues. With 10 bases removed from V and 0 bases from J, the gap between germline ends came to 13 bases. The CDR3 protein is CATSGHSSGANVLTF. The CDR3 DNA is TGTGCCACCTCGGGACACAGCTCTGGGGCCAACGTCCTGACTTTC.

V and J are TRBV7-9 and TRBJ1-4; D is possibly TRBD1 (6 bases). The germline V and J ends were trimmed by 5 bases and 7 bases, with 17 bases remaining between them. This CDR3 comprises 15 residues. Per germline, CDR1 SEHNR and CDR2 FQNEAQ (reference sequence). For the CDR3, the DNA is TGTGCCAGCAGCCTCGGGACTAAGGGGGGTGAAAAACTGTTTTTT. Translation: CASSLGTKGGEKLFF.

The chain joins TRBV7-9 to TRBJ2-7, with a possible D match to TRBD2 (6 bases). This CDR3 spans 14 amino acids. The V gene's germline CDR1 is SEHNR and CDR2 FQNEAQ (reference sequence). The V end lost 1 base, the J end lost 5 bases, and 12 bases lay between the germline ends. CDR3 DNA: TGTGCCAGCAGCTTAGGCGGGAATGGCAACGAGCAGTACTTC. Translating gives CASSLGGNGNEQYF.

V usage is TRBV10-2 and J usage is TRBJ1-6; D might be TRBD1 (6 bases). The germline V and J ends were trimmed by 5 bases and 8 bases, with 16 bases remaining between them. Germline CDR1 WSHSY, CDR2 SAAADI. CDR3 length: 15 amino acids. The CDR3 DNA reads as TGCGCCAGCAGTCATCAGGGGCCCGGGGATTCACCCCTCCACTTT. Translating it yields CASSHQGPGDSPLHF.

CDR3 nucleotides: TGTGCCAGCAGCCAAGAACAGGGATACGAGCAGTACTTC. Translating it yields CASSQEQGYEQYF. This chain connects TRBV4-2 to TRBJ2-7; weak D call: TRBD1 (6 bases). V lost 0 bases and J lost 4, with 7 bases in between. This CDR3 spans 13 amino acids. Germline lookup yields CDR1 LGHNA and CDR2 YNFKEQ.

The V call is TRBV7-3, the J call TRBJ2-5, with 9 bases aligning to TRBD1. The CDR3 contains 14 residues. V lost 2 bases and J lost 4; bases outside the gene matches: 2. Germline CDR1 reads SGHTA; CDR2 reads FQGTGA. The CDR3 spells CASSLGGQGETQYF. The DNA for the CDR3 is TGTGCCAGCAGCTTAGGGGGACAGGGAGAGACCCAGTACTTC. The complete variable domain, with remaining parts taken from reference TRBV7-3 and TRBJ2-5, reads GAGVSQTPSNKVTEKGKYVELRCDPISGHTALYWYRQSLGQGPEFLIYFQGTGAADDSGLPNDRFFAVRPEGSVSTLKIQRTERGDSAVYLCASSLGGQGETQYFGPGTRLLVL.

The gene calls are TRBV18 and TRBJ1-4; D remains unclear. V dropped 6 bases and J dropped 3 bases, with 8 bases sitting between them. CDR3 size: 13 residues. The germline gives CDR1 KGHSH, CDR2 LQKENI. CDR3 DNA sequence: TGTGCCAGCTCCATAACATCTAATGAAAAACTGTTTTTT. Amino acids: CASSITSNEKLFF.

The chain recombines TRBV9 with TRBJ2-5; 11 bases are a match to TRBD2. This CDR3 is 18 amino acids long. J lost 2 bases, V lost 3 bases, and 12 bases had no gene match. Germline CDR1 SGDLS, CDR2 YYNGEE. DNA for the CDR3: TGTGCCAGCAGCGGTAGCGGGAGGGCCGGAGTGGGACAAGAGACCCAGTACTTC. Protein sequence: CASSGSGRAGVGQETQYF. The entire variable domain, with the rest obtained from reference TRBV9 and TRBJ2-5, is as follows: DSGVTQTPKHLITATGQRVTLRCSPRSGDLSVYWYQQSLDQGLQFLIQYYNGEERAKGNILERFSAQQFPDLHSELNLSSLELGDSALYFCASSGSGRAGVGQETQYFGPGTRLLVL.

This chain joins TRBV28 and TRBJ2-7, with TRBD1 matching over 12 bases. Germline V CDR1 and CDR2: MDHEN, SYDVKM. CDR3 length: 15 amino acids. The junction had 7 bases not matched to a gene; V was cut back by 4 bases and J by 6 bases. The CDR3 protein is CASSSLGQGAGEQYF. CDR3 sequence (DNA): TGTGCCAGCAGTTCGCTGGGACAGGGGGCTGGCGAGCAGTACTTC.

In its sample, this clone was seen once. V and J are TRBV5-1 and TRBJ2-1; 12 nucleotides line up with TRBD2. Trimming took 1 base from V and 0 from J; bases not matched to a gene: 5. Germline V lookup: CDR1 SGHRS, CDR2 YFSETQ. The CDR3 runs 18 residues. The CDR3, as DNA: TGCGCCAGCAGCTTGCTAGCGGGAGGGCCAACCTCCTACAATGAGCAGTTCTTC. The encoded protein is CASSLLAGGPTSYNEQFF.

This chain connects TRBV13 to TRBJ2-7; TRBD1 agrees at 8 bases. Germline CDR1 reads PRHDT; CDR2 reads FYEKMQ (reference sequence). The CDR3 extends over 14 amino acids. The J segment lost 7 bases and the V segment lost 2 bases, leaving 7 bases of the junction unmatched. The CDR3 DNA is TGTGCCAGCAGCTTATGGCAGGGGGCAAGTGAGCAGTACTTC. It codes for CASSLWQGASEQYF.

The chain employs TRBV28 and TRBJ1-2, with D unresolved. Germline values: CDR1 MDHEN, CDR2 SYDVKM. The V end was cut by 4 bases, the J end by 2 bases, with 2 bases between. The CDR3 spans 11 residues. The CDR3 sequence is CASSSNYGYTF. CDR3 nucleotide sequence: TGTGCCAGCAGTTCAAACTATGGCTACACCTTC.

V usage is TRBV28 and J usage is TRBJ2-7; TRBD2 might be the D (6 bases). The CDR3 has 15 residues. V dropped 2 bases and J dropped 9 bases, with 20 bases sitting between them. Germline CDR1 and CDR2: MDHEN and SYDVKM. The CDR3 nucleotides are TGTGCCAGCAGTTTACCCTCGGCGGGGCCTAGTGTGCAGTACTTC. Translating gives CASSLPSAGPSVQYF.